This TCR beta chain was retrieved from a study of shared clonotypes between healthy human individuals. Study conclusions and caveats: Represented diversity, genetic and exposure-history alike, was limited by few donors.

V lost 0 bases, J lost 10 bases, and 11 bases lay in between. Germline CDR1 SGHRS, CDR2 YFSETQ. The CDR3 has 14 residues. In regard to this clone: Its antigen is not identified.

Each PCR replicate from the sorted subsets contained 150 to 250 ng DNA, which is some 31,000 T cell genomes. Clones were sequenced by immunoSEQ multiplex PCR, and TCRdb holds only the in-frame ones, with some missing. This table has roughly 1 million clones, about 75% appearing once. The TCR sequence derives from a young man in good health. Material for sequencing was memory CD4+ T cells sorted from blood. Documented subset: CD45RA-negative fraction. This chain links TRBV5-1 with TRBJ1-6; no clear D gene. In DNA, the CDR3 is TGCGCCAGCAGCTTGGGGCCTGCGGACTCACCCCTCCACTTT. Protein sequence: CASSLGPADSPLHF.